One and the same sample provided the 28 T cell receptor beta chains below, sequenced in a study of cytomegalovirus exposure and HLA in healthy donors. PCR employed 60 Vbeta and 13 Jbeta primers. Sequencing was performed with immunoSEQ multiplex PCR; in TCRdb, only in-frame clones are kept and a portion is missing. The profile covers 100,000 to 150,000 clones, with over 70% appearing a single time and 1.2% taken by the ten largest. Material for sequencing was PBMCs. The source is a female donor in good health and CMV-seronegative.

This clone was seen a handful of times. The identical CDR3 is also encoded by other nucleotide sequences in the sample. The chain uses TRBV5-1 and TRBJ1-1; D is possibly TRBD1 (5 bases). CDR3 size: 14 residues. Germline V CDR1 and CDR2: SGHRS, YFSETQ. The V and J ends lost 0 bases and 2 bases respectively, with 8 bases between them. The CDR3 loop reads CASSLGGLNTEAFF. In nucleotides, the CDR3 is TGCGCCAGCAGCTTGGGGGGACTTAACACTGAAGCTTTCTTT.

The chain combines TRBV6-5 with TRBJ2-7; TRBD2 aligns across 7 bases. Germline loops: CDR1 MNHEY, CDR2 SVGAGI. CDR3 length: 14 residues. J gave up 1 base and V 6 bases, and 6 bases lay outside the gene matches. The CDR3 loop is CASRPPSGSYEQYF. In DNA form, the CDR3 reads TGTGCCAGCAGACCGCCTAGCGGTTCCTACGAGCAGTACTTC.

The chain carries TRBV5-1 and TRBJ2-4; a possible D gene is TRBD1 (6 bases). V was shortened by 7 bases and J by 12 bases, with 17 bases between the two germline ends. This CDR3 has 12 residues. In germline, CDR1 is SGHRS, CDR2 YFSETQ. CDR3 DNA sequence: TGCGCCAGCGGGGACATCTCAGACAGTCAGTACTTC. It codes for CASGDISDSQYF.

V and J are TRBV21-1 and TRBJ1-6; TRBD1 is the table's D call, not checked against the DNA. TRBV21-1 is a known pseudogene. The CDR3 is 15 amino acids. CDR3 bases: TGTGCCAGCAGCAAATTAGGGACAGGGGGTTCACCCCTCCACTTT. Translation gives CASSKLGTGGSPLHF.

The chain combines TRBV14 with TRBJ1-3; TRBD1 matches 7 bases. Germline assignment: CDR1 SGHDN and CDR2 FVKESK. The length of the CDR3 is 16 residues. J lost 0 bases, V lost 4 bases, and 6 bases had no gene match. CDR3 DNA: TGTGCCAGCAGCCGCGGGACAGCGAGCTCTGGAAACACCATATATTTT. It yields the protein CASSRGTASSGNTIYF.

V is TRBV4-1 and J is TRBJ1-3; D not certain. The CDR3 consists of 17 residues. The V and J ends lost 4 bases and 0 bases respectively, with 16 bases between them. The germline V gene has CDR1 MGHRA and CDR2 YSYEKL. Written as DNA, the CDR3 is TGCGCCAGCAGCCGGGGAGGGTTAATATCCTCTGGAAACACCATATATTTT. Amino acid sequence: CASSRGGLISSGNTIYF.

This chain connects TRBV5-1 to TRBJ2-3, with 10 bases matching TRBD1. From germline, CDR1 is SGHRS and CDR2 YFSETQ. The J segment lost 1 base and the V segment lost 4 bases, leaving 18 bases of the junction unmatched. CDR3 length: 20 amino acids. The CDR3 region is CASSKVRQGASVWGTDTQYF. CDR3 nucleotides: TGCGCCAGCAGCAAGGTCAGACAGGGGGCGTCCGTGTGGGGCACAGATACGCAGTATTTT.

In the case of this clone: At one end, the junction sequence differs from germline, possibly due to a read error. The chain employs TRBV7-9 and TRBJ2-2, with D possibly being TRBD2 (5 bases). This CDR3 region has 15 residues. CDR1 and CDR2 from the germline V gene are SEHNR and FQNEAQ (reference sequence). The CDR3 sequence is CSSSPAASSAGELFF. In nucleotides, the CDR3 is TGTTCCAGCAGCCCCGCGGCTAGCAGTGCGGGGGAGCTGTTTTTT. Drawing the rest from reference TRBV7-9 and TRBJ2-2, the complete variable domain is DTGVSQNPRHKITKRGQNVTFRCDPISEHNRLYWYRQTLGQGPEFLTYFQNEAQLEKSRLLSDRFSAERPKGSFSTLEIQRTEQGDSAMYLCSSSPAASSAGELFFGEGSRLTVL.

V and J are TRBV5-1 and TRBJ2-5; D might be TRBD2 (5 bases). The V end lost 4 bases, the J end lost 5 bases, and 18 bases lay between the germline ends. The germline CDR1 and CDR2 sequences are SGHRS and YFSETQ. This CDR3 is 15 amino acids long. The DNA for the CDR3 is TGCGCCAGCAGCCCGTACGTCAGGAGAGGGGAGACCCAGTACTTC. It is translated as CASSPYVRRGETQYF.

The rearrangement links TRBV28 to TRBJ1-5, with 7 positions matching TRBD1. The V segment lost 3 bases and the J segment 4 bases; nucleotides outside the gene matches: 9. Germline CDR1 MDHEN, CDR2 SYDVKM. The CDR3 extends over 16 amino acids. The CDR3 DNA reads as TGTGCCAGCAGTTTTGGAGGGGGCGCGGGGAATCAGCCCCAGCATTTT. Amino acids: CASSFGGGAGNQPQHF.

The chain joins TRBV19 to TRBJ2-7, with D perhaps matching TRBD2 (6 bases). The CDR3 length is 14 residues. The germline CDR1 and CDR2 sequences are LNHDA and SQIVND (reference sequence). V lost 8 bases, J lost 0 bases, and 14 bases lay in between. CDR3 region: CASSTGGPSYEQYF. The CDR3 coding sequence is TGTGCCAGTTCAACCGGAGGGCCCTCCTACGAGCAGTACTTC. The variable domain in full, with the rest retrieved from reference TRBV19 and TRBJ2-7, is DGGITQSPKYLFRKEGQNVTLSCEQNLNHDAMYWYRQDPGQGLRLIYYSQIVNDFQKGDIAEGYSVSREKKESFPLTVTSAQKNPTAFYLCASSTGGPSYEQYFGPGTRLTVT.

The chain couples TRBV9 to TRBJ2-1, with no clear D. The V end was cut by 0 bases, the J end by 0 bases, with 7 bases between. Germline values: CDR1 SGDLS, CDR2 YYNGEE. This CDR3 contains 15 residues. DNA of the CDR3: TGTGCCAGCAGCGTAGACGTGAGCTCCTACAATGAGCAGTTCTTC. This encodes CASSVDVSSYNEQFF.

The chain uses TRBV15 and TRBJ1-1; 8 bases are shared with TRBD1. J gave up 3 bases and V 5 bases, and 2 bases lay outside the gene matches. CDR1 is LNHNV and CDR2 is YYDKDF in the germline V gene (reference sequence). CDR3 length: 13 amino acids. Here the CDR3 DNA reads TGTGCCACCAGCGTGGGACAGGACACTGAAGCTTTCTTT. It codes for CATSVGQDTEAFF.

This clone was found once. The CDR3 here is CASSQGVTSGGFTDTQYF. CDR3 sequence (DNA): TGTGCCAGCAGCCAAGGGGTTACTAGCGGGGGGTTCACAGATACGCAGTATTTT. The chain combines TRBV4-2 with TRBJ2-3; TRBD2 aligns across 12 bases. Trimming removed 1 base from V and 2 bases from J; junction bases left unmatched: 7. The CDR3 sequence is 18 residues long. Looked up from germline, CDR1 is LGHNA and CDR2 is YNFKEQ.

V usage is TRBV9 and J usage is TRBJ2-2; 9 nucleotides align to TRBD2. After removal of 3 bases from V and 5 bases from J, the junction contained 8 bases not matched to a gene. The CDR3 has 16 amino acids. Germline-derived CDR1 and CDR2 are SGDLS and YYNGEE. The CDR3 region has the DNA TGTGCCAGCAGCGGCCGACTAGCGGAGCCTACCGGGGAGCTGTTTTTT. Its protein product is CASSGRLAEPTGELFF.

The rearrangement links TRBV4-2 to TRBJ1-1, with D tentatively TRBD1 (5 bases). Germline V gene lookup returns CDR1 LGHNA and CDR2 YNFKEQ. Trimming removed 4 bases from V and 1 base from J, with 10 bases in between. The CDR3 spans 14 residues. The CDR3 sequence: CASSLEGQNTEAFF. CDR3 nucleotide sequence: TGTGCCAGCAGCCTAGAAGGACAGAACACTGAAGCTTTCTTT.

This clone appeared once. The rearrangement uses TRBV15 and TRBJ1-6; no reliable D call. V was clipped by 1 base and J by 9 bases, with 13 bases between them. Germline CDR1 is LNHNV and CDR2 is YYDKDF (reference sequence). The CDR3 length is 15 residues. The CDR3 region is CATSRASGMSSPLHF. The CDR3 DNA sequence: TGTGCCACCAGCAGAGCCTCGGGAATGAGTTCACCCCTCCACTTT.

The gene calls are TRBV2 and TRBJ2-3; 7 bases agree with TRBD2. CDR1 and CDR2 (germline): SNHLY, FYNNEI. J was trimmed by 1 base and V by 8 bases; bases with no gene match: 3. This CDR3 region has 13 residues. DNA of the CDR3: TGTGCCAGCTGCCTAGCGGGCACAGATACGCAGTATTTT. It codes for CASCLAGTDTQYF.

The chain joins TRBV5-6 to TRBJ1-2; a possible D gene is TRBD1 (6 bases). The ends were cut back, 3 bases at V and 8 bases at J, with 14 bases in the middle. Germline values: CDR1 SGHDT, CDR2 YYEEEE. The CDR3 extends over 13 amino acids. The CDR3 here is CASSSGAWFGYTF. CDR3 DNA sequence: TGTGCCAGCAGCTCAGGGGCCTGGTTCGGCTACACCTTC.

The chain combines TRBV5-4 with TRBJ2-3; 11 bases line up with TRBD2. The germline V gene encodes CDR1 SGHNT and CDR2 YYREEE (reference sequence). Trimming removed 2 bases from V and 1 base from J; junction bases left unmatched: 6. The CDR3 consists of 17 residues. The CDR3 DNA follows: TGTGCCAGCAGCTTCTACCTGACTAGCGGGGGCACAGATACGCAGTATTTT. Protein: CASSFYLTSGGTDTQYF. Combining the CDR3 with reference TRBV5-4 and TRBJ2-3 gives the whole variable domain ETGVTQSPTHLIKTRGQQVTLRCSSQSGHNTVSWYQQALGQGPQFIFQYYREEENGRGNFPPRFSGLQFPNYSSELNVNALELDDSALYLCASSFYLTSGGTDTQYFGPGTRLTVL.

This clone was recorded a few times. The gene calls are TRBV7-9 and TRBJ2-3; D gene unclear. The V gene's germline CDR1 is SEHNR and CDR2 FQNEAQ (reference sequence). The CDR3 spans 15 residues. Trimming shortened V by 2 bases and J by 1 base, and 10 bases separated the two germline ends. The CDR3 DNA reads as TGTGCCAGCAGCTTAAGCCTATCGGGCACAGATACGCAGTATTTT. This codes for CASSLSLSGTDTQYF.

The CDR3 loop reads CASSERPLANNEQFF. The CDR3 DNA is TGTGCCAGCAGTGAGCGGCCACTAGCGAATAATGAGCAGTTCTTC. The chain is built from TRBV2 and TRBJ2-1, with TRBD2 identical over 7 bases. The CDR3 extends over 15 amino acids. Germline V gives CDR1 SNHLY, CDR2 FYNNEI. The V segment lost 3 bases and the J segment 7 bases; nucleotides outside the gene matches: 9.

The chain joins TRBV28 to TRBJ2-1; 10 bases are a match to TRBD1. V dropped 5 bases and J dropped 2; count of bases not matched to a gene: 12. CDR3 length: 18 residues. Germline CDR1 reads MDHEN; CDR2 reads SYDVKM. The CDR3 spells CASSRRQGAKGTYNEQFF. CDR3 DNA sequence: TGTGCCAGCAGTCGCCGACAGGGGGCTAAGGGAACCTACAATGAGCAGTTCTTC.

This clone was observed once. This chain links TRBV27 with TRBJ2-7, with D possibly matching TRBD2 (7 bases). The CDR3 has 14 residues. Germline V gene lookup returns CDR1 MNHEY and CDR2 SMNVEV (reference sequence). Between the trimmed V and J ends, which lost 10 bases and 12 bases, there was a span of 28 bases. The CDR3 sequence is CATRGGEQFAPSYF. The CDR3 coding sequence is TGTGCCACCAGGGGAGGGGAGCAATTTGCCCCGTCGTACTTC.

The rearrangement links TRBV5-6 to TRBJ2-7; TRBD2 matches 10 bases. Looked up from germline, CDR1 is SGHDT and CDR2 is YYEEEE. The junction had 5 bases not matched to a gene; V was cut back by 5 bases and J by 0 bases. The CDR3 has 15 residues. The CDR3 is CASSYLAGVSYEQYF. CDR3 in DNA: TGTGCCAGCAGTTATCTAGCGGGAGTCTCCTACGAGCAGTACTTC. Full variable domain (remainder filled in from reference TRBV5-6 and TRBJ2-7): DAGVTQSPTHLIKTRGQQVTLRCSPKSGHDTVSWYQQALGQGPQFIFQYYEEEERQRGNFPDRFSGHQFPNYSSELNVNALLLGDSALYLCASSYLAGVSYEQYFGPGTRLTVT.

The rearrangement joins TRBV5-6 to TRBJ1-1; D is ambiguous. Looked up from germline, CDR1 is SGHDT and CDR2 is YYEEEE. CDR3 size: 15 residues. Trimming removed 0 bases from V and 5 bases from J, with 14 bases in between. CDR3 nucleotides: TGTGCCAGCAGCTTGGTCCGGGAGTTAGGGACTGAAGCTTTCTTT. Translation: CASSLVRELGTEAFF.

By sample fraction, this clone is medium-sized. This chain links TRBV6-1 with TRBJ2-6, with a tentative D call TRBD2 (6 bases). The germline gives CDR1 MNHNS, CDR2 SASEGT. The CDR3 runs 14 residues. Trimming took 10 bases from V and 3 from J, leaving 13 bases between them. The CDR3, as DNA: TGTGCCACCGGGGGAGATGGTGGGGCCAACGTCCTGACTTTC. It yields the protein CATGGDGGANVLTF.

CDR3 in amino acids: CASRDRVGTQYF. DNA of the CDR3: TGTGCCTCCCGGGACAGGGTAGGTACGCAGTATTTT. This rearrangement joins TRBV30 to TRBJ2-3, with 9 bases matching TRBD1. The CDR3 spans 12 residues. CDR1 and CDR2 (germline): GTSNPN, SVGIG (reference sequence). V lost 7 bases to trimming and J lost 8 bases; unmatched junction nucleotides: 7. Based on the CDR3 plus reference TRBV30 and TRBJ2-3, the full variable domain is SQTIHQWPATLVQPVGSPLSLECTVEGTSNPNLYWYRQAAGRGLQLLFYSVGIGQISSEVPQNLSASRPQDRQFILSSKKLLLSDSGFYLCASRDRVGTQYFGPGTRLTVL.